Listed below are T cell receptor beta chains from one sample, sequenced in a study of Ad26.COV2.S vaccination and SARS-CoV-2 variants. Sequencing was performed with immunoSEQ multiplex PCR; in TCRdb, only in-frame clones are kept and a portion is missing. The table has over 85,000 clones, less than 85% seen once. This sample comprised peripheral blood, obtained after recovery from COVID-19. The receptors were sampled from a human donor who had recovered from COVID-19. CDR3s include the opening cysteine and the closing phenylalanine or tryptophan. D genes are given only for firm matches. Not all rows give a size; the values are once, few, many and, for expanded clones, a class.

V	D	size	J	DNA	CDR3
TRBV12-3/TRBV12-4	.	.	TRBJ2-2	TGTGCCAGCAGTTTGCAGGAGGCCGGGGAGCTGTTTTTT	CASSLQEAGELFF
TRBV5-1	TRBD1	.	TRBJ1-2	TGCGCCAGCAGCTCCTCGGGACAGGGGGCCCTTAACTATGGCTACACCTTC	CASSSSGQGALNYGYTF
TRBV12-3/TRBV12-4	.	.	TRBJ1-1	TGTGCCAGCAGTCCCTCCTCGGGGCGAGCTTTCTTT	CASSPSSGRAFF
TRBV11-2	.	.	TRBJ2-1	TGTGCCAGCAGCTCCAAGGAGGGAGCCTCTCGTGAGCAGTTCTTC	CASSSKEGASREQFF
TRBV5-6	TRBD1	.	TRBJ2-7	TGTGCCAGCAGCGGCCGGGACAGATACTACGAGCAGTACTTC	CASSGRDRYYEQYF
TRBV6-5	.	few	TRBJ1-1	TGTGCCAGCAGTTACTCGATTGTCACTGAAGCTTTCTTT	CASSYSIVTEAFF
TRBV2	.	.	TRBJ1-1	TGTGCCAGCCGTGCCACGAACACTGAAGCTTTCTTT	CASRATNTEAFF
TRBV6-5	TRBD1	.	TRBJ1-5	TGTGCCAGCAGTAACTTAAACAGGGGAACTAATCAGCCCCAGCATTTT	CASSNLNRGTNQPQHF
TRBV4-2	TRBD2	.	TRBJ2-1	TGTGCCAGCAGCCAAGCTCTGGGCGCTAGCGGGGGGGTTGAGCAGTTCTTC	CASSQALGASGGVEQFF
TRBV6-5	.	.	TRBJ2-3	TGTGCCAGCAGTTACGGAGGGTCGACAGATACGCAGTATTTT	CASSYGGSTDTQYF
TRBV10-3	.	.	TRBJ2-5	TGTGCCATCAGCCATGAGTCGGGACCTCAAGAGACCCAGTACTTC	CAISHESGPQETQYF
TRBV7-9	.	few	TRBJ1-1	TGTGCCAGCAGCCCTATCGGCGGGTACACTGAAGCTTTCTTT	CASSPIGGYTEAFF
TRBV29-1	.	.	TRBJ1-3	TGCAGCGTTGCGTACAGCTCTGGAAACACCATATATTTT	CSVAYSSGNTIYF
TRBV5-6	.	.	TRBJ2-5	TGTGCCAGCAGCTCACTACGGGGCTCGGGGACCCAGTACTTC	CASSSLRGSGTQYF
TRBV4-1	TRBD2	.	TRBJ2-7	TGCGCCAGCAGCCAAGGCCCGTCTAGCGGGGGGTCCTACGAGCAGTACTTC	CASSQGPSSGGSYEQYF
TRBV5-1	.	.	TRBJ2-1	TGCGCCAGCAGCTTGGAAGGCACCTACAATGAGCAGTTCTTC	CASSLEGTYNEQFF
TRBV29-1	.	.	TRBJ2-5	TGCAGCGTTGAATTGGTCGGGGAGACCCAGTACTTC	CSVELVGETQYF
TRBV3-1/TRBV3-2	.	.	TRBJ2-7	TGTGCCAGCAGCCAAGTTCGGACTTCGACCTACGAGCAGTACTTC	CASSQVRTSTYEQYF
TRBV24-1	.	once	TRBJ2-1	TGTGCCACCTGCCAGGGCTACAATGAGCAGTTCTTC	CATCQGYNEQFF
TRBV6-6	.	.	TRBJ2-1	TGTGCCAGCAGTTACTCCGTGGGGGGGCGAGAGAATGAGCAGTTCTTC	CASSYSVGGRENEQFF
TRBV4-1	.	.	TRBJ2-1	TGCGCCAGCAGCCCCCAAGCCCTGTGGTCCAATGAGCAGTTCTTC	CASSPQALWSNEQFF
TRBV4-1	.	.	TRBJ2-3	TGCGCCAGCAGCCAAGGGGGGGCCCGTCCAGATACGCAGTATTTT	CASSQGGARPDTQYF
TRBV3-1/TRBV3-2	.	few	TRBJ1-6	TGTGCCAGCAGCCGACATGAGGTGAGGAATTCACCCCTCCACTTT	CASSRHEVRNSPLHF
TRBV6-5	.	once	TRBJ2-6	TGTGCCAGCACCGCCTCCGGGTCTGGGGCCAACGTCCTGACTTTC	CASTASGSGANVLTF
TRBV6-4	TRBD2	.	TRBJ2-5	TGTGCCAGCGCTTCCACTAGCGGGGGGCAAGAGACCCAGTACTTC	CASASTSGGQETQYF
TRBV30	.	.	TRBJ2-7	TGTGCCTGGAGTGTAAGAGGGGCGGGGGAGCAGTACTTC	CAWSVRGAGEQYF
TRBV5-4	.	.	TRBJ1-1	TGTGCCAGCAGCTTGAGGTTGGGTACGAACACTGAAGCTTTCTTT	CASSLRLGTNTEAFF
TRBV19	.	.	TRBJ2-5	TGTGCCAGTAGTACGGCGCCTACTCGAGAGACCCAGTACTTC	CASSTAPTRETQYF
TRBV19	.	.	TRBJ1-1	TGTGCCAGTAGTATAGATCCGGGGGTGCTAGCTTTCTTT	CASSIDPGVLAFF
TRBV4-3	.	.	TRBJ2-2	TGCGCCAGCAGCCAAGAGGCGGAGACCGGGGAGCTGTTTTTT	CASSQEAETGELFF
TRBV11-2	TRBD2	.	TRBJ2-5	TGTGCCAGCAGCCCGGGACTAGCGGGGGGTCCGGGGACGACCCAGTACTTC	CASSPGLAGGPGTTQYF
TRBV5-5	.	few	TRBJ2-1	TGTGCCAGCAGCTTGGCGGGACAACCAACATACAATGAGCAGTTCTTC	CASSLAGQPTYNEQFF
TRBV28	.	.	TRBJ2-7	TGTGCCAGCAGTTCCGCCGGGGCAGGGAGATTGTACGAGCAGTACTTC	CASSSAGAGRLYEQYF
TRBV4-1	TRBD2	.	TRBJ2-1	TGCGCCAGCAGCATCCTAGCGGGGGGTATCATTGATGAGCAGTTCTTC	CASSILAGGIIDEQFF
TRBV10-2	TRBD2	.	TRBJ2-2	TGCGCCAGCTCCGTGGGCGGGGGGGCATTTGCCGGGGAGCTGTTTTTT	CASSVGGGAFAGELFF
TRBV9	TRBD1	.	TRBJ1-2	TGTGCCAGCAGCGTTGCCGGGACAGGGGGCGTGGGGAACTATGGCTACACCTTC	CASSVAGTGGVGNYGYTF
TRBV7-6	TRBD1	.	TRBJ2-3	TGTGCCAGCAGCTTCCGGGACAGGGGGGTGACAGATACGCAGTATTTT	CASSFRDRGVTDTQYF
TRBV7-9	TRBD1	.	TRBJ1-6	TGTGCCAGCAGCTTAGGGAGACAGGGTATCAATTCACCCCTCCACTTT	CASSLGRQGINSPLHF
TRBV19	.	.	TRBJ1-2	TGTGCCAGTAATTGGGGAGGGGTGGATGGCTACACCTTC	CASNWGGVDGYTF
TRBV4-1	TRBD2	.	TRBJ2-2	TGCGCCAGCAGCCAAGATACGGGACTAGCGAACACCGGGGAGCTGTTTTTT	CASSQDTGLANTGELFF
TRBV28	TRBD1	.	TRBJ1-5	TGTGCCAGCAGTTTAGGGACAGAAACAAATCAGCCCCAGCATTTT	CASSLGTETNQPQHF
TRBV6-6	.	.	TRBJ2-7	TGTGCCAGCAGTCGCCAGGGCAGCTCCTACGAGCAGTACTTC	CASSRQGSSYEQYF
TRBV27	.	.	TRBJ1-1	TGTGCCAGCAGTTTACGTGCGGGGGTGTCTGAAGCTTTCTTT	CASSLRAGVSEAFF
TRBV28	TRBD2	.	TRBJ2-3	TGTGCCAGCAGTTTATTAGCGGGGGGGATTATGGATACGCAGTATTTT	CASSLLAGGIMDTQYF